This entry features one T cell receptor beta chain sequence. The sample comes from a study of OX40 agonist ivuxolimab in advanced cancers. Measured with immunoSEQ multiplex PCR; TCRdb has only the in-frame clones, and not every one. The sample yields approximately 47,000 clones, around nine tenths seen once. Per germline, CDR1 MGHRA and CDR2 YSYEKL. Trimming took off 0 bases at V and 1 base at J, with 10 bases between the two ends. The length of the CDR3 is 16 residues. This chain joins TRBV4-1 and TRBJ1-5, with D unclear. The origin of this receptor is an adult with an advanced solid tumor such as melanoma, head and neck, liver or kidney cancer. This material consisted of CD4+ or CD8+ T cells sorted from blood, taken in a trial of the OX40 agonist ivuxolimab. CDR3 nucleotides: TGCGCCAGCAGCCAAGATCGGAACCCAAGCAATCAGCCCCAGCATTTT. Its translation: CASSQDRNPSNQPQHF.